This T cell receptor beta chain was sequenced during a study of blood T cell repertoires in COVID-19. The Seattle patients joined while their infection was active and were tracked longitudinally afterward. CDR3 length: 16 amino acids. Germline lookup yields CDR1 SNHLY and CDR2 FYNNEI. Losses at the gene ends were 3 bases for V and 4 bases for J; bases not matched to a gene: 9. The repertoire was sequenced with immunoSEQ multiplex PCR; TCRdb's copy has only in-frame clones and lacks some. The sample lists roughly 300,000 clones; roughly nine tenths were seen once. The rearrangement uses TRBV2 and TRBJ1-3; 7 bases are a match to TRBD1. The sample consisted of peripheral blood. The sequence derives from a woman aged 25 to 45 with COVID-19, enrolled during active disease. DNA of the CDR3: TGTGCCAGCAGTGATCCCCGGGACAGTCTAGGAAACACCATATATTTT. Translation gives CASSDPRDSLGNTIYF.